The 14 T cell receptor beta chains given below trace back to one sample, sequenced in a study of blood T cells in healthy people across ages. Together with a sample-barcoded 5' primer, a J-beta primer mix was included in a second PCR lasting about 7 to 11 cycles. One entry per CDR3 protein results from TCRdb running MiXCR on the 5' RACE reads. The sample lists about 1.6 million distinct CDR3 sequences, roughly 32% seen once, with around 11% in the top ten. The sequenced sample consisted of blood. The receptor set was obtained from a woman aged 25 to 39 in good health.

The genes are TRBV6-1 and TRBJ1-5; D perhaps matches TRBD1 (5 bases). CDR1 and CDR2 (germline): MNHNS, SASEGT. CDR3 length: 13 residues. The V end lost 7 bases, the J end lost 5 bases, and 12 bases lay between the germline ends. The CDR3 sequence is CASKETAYQPQHF. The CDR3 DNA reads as TGTGCCAGCAAGGAGACAGCGTATCAGCCCCAGCATTTT.

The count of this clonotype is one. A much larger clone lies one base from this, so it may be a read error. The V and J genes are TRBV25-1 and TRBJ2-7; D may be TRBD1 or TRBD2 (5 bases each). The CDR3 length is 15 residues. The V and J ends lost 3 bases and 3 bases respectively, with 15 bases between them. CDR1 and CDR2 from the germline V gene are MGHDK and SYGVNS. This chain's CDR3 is CASSEPTGTYYEQYF. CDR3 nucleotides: TGTGCCAGCAGTGAGCCTACGGGGACGTACTACGAGCAGTACTTC.

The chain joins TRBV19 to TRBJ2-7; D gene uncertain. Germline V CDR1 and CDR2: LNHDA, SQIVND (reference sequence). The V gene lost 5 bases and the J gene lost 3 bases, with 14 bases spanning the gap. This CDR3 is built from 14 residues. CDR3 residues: CASSPETNYYEQYF. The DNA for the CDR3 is TGTGCCAGTAGTCCAGAGACCAACTACTACGAGCAGTACTTC.

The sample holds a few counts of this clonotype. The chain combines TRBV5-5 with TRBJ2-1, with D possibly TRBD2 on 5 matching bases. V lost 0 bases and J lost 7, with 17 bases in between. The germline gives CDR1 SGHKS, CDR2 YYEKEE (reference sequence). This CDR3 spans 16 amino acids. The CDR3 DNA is TGTGCCAGCAGCTTGGCCCGGACTCGCGAAGGGAATGAGCAGTTCTTC. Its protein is CASSLARTREGNEQFF.

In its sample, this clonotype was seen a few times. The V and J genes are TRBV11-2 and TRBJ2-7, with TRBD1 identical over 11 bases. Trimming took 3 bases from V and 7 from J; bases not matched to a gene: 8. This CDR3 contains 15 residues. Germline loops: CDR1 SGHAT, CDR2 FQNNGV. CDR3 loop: CASSLTGTGGEEQYF. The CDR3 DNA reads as TGTGCCAGCAGCTTGACCGGGACAGGGGGAGAGGAGCAGTACTTC.

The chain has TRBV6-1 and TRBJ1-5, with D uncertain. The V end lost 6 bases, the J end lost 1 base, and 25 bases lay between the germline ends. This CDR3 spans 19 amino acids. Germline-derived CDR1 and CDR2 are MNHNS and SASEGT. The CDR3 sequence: CASSIRDSGRDVSNQPQHF. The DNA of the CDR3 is TGTGCCAGCAGCATAAGGGATTCCGGACGGGATGTCAGCAATCAGCCCCAGCATTTT.

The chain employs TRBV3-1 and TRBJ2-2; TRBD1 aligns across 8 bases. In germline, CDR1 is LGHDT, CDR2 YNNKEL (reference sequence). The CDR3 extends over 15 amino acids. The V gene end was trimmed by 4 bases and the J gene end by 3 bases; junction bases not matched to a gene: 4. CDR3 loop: CASSPTGEDTGELFF. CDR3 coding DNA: TGTGCCAGCAGCCCGACAGGGGAAGACACCGGGGAGCTGTTTTTT.

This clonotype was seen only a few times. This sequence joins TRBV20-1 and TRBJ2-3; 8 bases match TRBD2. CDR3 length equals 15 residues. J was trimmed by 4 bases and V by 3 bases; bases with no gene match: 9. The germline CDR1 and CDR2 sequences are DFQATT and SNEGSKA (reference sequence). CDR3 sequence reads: CSARVAGNQPDTQYF. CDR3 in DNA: TGCAGTGCTAGGGTAGCGGGGAATCAACCAGATACGCAGTATTTT.

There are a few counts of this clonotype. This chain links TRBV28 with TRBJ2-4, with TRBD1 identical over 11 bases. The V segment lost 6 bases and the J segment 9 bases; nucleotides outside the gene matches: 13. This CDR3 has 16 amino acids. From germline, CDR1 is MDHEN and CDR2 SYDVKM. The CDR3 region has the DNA TGTGCCAGCAGCCCCATCGGACAGGGGGCCGGGAGCATTCAGTACTTC. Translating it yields CASSPIGQGAGSIQYF. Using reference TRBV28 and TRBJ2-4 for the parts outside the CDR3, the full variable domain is DVKVTQSSRYLVKRTGEKVFLECVQDMDHENMFWYRQDPGLGLRLIYFSYDVKMKEKGDIPEGYSVSREKKERFSLILESASTNQTSMYLCASSPIGQGAGSIQYFGAGTRLSVL.

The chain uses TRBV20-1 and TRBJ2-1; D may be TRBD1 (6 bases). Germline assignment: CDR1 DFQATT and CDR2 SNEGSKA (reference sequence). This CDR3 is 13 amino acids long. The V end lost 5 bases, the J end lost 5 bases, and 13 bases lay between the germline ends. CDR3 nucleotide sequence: TGCAGTGCTGAGACTGACAGGAACAATGAGCAGTTCTTC. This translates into CSAETDRNNEQFF.

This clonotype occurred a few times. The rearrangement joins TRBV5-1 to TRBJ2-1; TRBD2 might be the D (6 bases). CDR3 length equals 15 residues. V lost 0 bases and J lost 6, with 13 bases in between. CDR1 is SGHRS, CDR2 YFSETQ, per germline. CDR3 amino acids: CASSLEAGLSNEQFF. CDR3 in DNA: TGCGCCAGCAGCTTGGAGGCGGGATTGAGCAATGAGCAGTTCTTC. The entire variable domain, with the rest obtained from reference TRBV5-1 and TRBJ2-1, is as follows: KAGVTQTPRYLIKTRGQQVTLSCSPISGHRSVSWYQQTPGQGLQFLFEYFSETQRNKGNFPGRFSGRQFSNSRSEMNVSTLELGDSALYLCASSLEAGLSNEQFFGPGTRLTVL.

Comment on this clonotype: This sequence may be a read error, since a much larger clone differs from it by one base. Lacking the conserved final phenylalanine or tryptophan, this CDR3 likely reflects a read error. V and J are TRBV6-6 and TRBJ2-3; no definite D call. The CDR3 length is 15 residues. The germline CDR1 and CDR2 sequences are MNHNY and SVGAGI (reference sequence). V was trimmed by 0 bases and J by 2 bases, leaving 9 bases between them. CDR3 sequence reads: CASSYSTEYTDTQYC. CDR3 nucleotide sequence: TGTGCCAGCAGTTACTCGACCGAGTACACAGATACGCAGTATTGT.

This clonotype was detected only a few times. The CDR3 bases are TGTGCCAGCAGCGCTCTAGCGGGAGGGCCCGGGAGCAATGAGCAGTTCTTC. Translated: CASSALAGGPGSNEQFF. The chain has TRBV13 and TRBJ2-1; 12 nucleotides agree with TRBD2. The CDR3 is made up of 17 amino acids. CDR1 PRHDT and CDR2 FYEKMQ come from the germline V gene (reference sequence). Trimming took 5 bases from V and 6 from J; bases not matched to a gene: 11.

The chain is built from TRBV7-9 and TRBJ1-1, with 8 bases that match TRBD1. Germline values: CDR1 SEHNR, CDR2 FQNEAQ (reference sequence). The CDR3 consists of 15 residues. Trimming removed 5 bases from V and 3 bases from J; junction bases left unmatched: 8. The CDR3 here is CASSQRQGWDTEAFF. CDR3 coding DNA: TGTGCCAGCAGCCAAAGACAGGGGTGGGACACTGAAGCTTTCTTT.